This TCR beta chain comes out of a study of molecular identifiers for immune sequencing clone quantification. This clonotype was observed many times. The antigen is not known. Per germline, CDR1 SQVTM and CDR2 ANQGSEA. CDR3 length: 14 amino acids. With V trimmed by 7 bases and J by 2 bases, 11 bases remained unmatched. TCRdb itself ran the PCR reads through MiXCR, one entry per CDR3 protein. Among 400,000 to 600,000 distinct CDR3 sequences listed, around 25% were seen once. Overall study results and limits: Clones that had above 20 RNA copies took up over 98% of effector molecules but under 1% in naive cells.

The chain couples TRBV29-1 to TRBJ2-7; 7 bases agree with TRBD1. The source is a human donor in good health. Some libraries in this study had Jurkat cell RNA spiked in. The sequencing sample was made of naive CD8+ T cells from blood, with Jurkat cell RNA spiked in. As for subset: FACS-sorted CD8+CD4-CCR7+CD45RA+ naive T cells. DNA of the CDR3: TGCAGCGCGATACCGGGACAGCTTCCCTACGAGCAGTACTTC. Protein: CSAIPGQLPYEQYF.